Listed here are 30 T cell receptor delta chains from one sample, sequenced in a study of γδ T cells in repeated Plasmodium falciparum infection. Bulk repertoires came from Vgamma9/Vdelta2+ or Vdelta2-negative gammadelta T cells flow-sorted from PBMC. TCRdb redid the clone calls on the multiplex PCR reads with CATT. The data show tens of thousands of delta-chain clones, with 1.5% to 2% seen just once and 8.6% held by the top ten. Material for sequencing was gamma-delta T cells from blood. Receptor source: a pool of human donors (malaria-infected and uninfected, not separated).

Note on this clone: This DNA's translation differs at residue 3 from TCRdb's protein, which comes from a much larger clone; a read error is likely, and the protein shown is translated from the DNA. V is TRDV2 and J is TRDJ1; TRDD3 agrees at 9 bases. No J gene is reported in TCRdb; it was inferred here by comparing the DNA with germline. The germline CDR1 and CDR2 sequences are GEAIGNYY and EKD. This CDR3 contains 19 residues. DNA for the CDR3: TGTGCCCGTGACTCTCTAACTGGGGGACAGACTGAGTACACCGATAAACTCATCTTT. Translating gives CARDSLTGGQTEYTDKLIF.

This clone occurred many times. A much larger clone is a single base away; this may be a read error. Distinct nucleotide sequences in the sample also encode this CDR3. This chain connects TRDV1 to TRDJ1; D is possibly TRDD2 (5 bases). Germline CDR1 reads TSWWSYY; CDR2 reads QGS. This CDR3 has 23 residues. Trimming removed 0 bases at V and 1 base at J, with 33 bases between. The DNA for the CDR3 is TGTGCTCTTGGGGAACTTGACCTACCCTGGTGGATCGTACCTCCTTTGTCCACCGATAAACTCATCTTT. As protein: CALGELDLPWWIVPPLSTDKLIF.

This clone was detected many times. This may stem from a read error, because a much larger clone lies one nucleotide away. Other DNA sequences in this sample translate to the same CDR3. The chain links TRDV2 to TRDJ1, with 7 positions matching TRDD3. CDR1 is GEAIGNYY and CDR2 is EKD in the germline V gene. The V and J ends lost 1 base and 0 bases, in that order; junction bases with no gene match: 4. CDR3 length equals 15 residues. As DNA, the CDR3 is TGTGCCTGTGACACGCTGGGGGTTTACACCGATAAACTCATCTTT. As protein: CACDTLGVYTDKLIF.

The table lists this clone with a few counts. This DNA translates differently at residue 5 from the TCRdb protein, which is that of a much larger clone; a read error is likely, and the protein shown is the DNA's own translation. V gene TRDV1 combines with J gene TRDJ1; possible D gene TRDD3, 7 bases. Matching the DNA to germline supplied the J gene, which TCRdb does not give. V lost 4 bases, J lost 0 bases, and 24 bases lay in between. Germline V gene data show CDR1 as TSWWSYY and CDR2 as QGS. This CDR3 region has 19 residues. The CDR3 reads CALGGPYPTAWGYTDKLIF. In nucleotides, the CDR3 is TGTGCTCTTGGGGGCCCCTATCCTACAGCCTGGGGGTACACCGATAAACTCATCTTT.

The V gene is TRDV1, the J gene TRDJ2, with D unclear. Here the J gene was assigned by germline matching of the DNA, as TCRdb has none. CDR3 size: 16 residues. Germline values: CDR1 TSWWSYY, CDR2 QGS. Trimming took off 0 bases at V and 4 bases at J, with 12 bases between the two ends. The CDR3 region has the DNA TGTGCTCTTGGGGAACTAGCCGGGGCGAGGACAGCACAACTCTTCTTT. Translating gives CALGELAGARTAQLFF.

This clone was counted between two and nine times. The TCRdb record carries a much larger clone's protein, which differs from this DNA's translation at residue 15; a read error is the likely cause, and the protein listed here is the DNA translation. The V gene corresponds to TRDV2; no J gene was called; the D call TRDD3 from the table was never checked on the DNA. CDR3 size: 17 residues. The germline V gene encodes CDR1 GEAIGNYY and CDR2 EKD. The CDR3 coding sequence is TGTGCCTGTGACCTACGTACTGGGGGATACCTCACCGATAAACCCATCTTT. Residues: CACDLRTGGYLTDKPIF.

This clone has at least ten counts. Translating this DNA gives a protein that differs at residue 6 from the TCRdb one, which belongs to a much larger clone; a read error is likely, and the protein shown is this translation. The V and J genes are TRDV2 and TRDJ1; no reliable D call. No J gene was available from TCRdb, and it was assigned here by a germline match of the DNA. Trimming removed 1 base from V and 0 bases from J, with 20 bases in between. This CDR3 contains 18 residues. CDR1 and CDR2 from the germline V gene are GEAIGNYY and EKD. The chain's CDR3 is CACDTEYYQPMYTDKLIF. CDR3 bases: TGTGCCTGTGACACGGAGTACTACCAGCCGATGTACACCGATAAACTCATCTTT.

This clone was detected only a few times. The protein recorded in TCRdb matches a much larger clone and deviates from this DNA's translation at residue 13, suggesting a read error; the protein here is obtained by translating the DNA. J is TRDJ1 and V is TRDV1, with a possible D match to TRDD2 (8 bases). TCRdb lists no J gene, so it was determined here by aligning the DNA to germline. The CDR3 sequence is 22 residues long. The germline V and J ends were trimmed by 1 base and 0 bases, with 30 bases remaining between them. Germline V lookup: CDR1 TSWWSYY, CDR2 QGS. The CDR3 here is CALGEPSYGLLGNICYTDKLIF. The CDR3 DNA is TGTGCTCTTGGGGAACCTTCCTACGGTCTACTGGGGAATATTTGCTACACCGATAAACTCATCTTT.

In regard to this clone: The protein TCRdb lists belongs to a much larger clone and differs from this DNA's translation at residue 6, which points to a read error; the protein shown is made from the DNA. This chain links TRDV1 with TRDJ1, with 13 bases that match TRDD3. TCRdb offers no J gene call, so here the DNA was matched to germline to obtain one. The CDR3 has 21 amino acids. Germline V gene sequence: CDR1 TSWWSYY, CDR2 QGS. V shed 4 bases, J shed 3 bases, and the junction held 20 bases outside the gene matches. DNA of the CDR3: TGTGCTCTTGGGGCCCTTTCCTACGTATCCCTACTGGGGGATACGGCCGATAAACTCATCTTT. It is translated as CALGALSYVSLLGDTADKLIF.

This clone has only a few counts. This DNA translates differently at residue 4 from the TCRdb protein, which is that of a much larger clone; a read error is likely, and the protein shown is the DNA's own translation. V and J are TRDV2 and TRDJ1, with TRDD3 identical over 8 bases. Germline CDR1 is GEAIGNYY and CDR2 is EKD. This CDR3 spans 16 amino acids. As DNA, the CDR3 is TGTGCCTGTAACACCGTGCATTTGGGGGATACCGATAAACTCATCTTT. Translation gives CACNTVHLGDTDKLIF.

Notes on this clone: TCRdb's protein, taken from a much larger clone, differs from this DNA's translation at residue 8, likely owing to a read error; the protein displayed comes from the DNA. The J gene is TRDJ1, the V gene TRDV1, with 13 bases aligning to TRDD3. The J gene, absent from TCRdb, was called here by matching the DNA to germline. Germline CDR1 reads TSWWSYY; CDR2 reads QGS. The CDR3 totals 22 residues. The V segment lost 0 bases and the J segment 0 bases; nucleotides outside the gene matches: 16. As DNA, the CDR3 is TGTGCTCTTGGGGAACTGGGACCAAGTCGTACTGGGGGATACGTCGACACCGATAAACTCATCTTT. It yields the protein CALGELGPSRTGGYVDTDKLIF.

In this sample, this clone turned up a few times. TCRdb has a much larger clone's protein, which differs at residue 7 from the translation of this DNA, likely because of a read error; what is shown is the protein translated from the DNA. The chain recombines TRDV2 with TRDJ1; TRDD3 matches 12 bases. TCRdb lists no J gene, so it was determined here by aligning the DNA to germline. The CDR3 has 19 residues. V was clipped by 0 bases and J by 0 bases; unmatched bases: 10. Germline V gene data show CDR1 as GEAIGNYY and CDR2 as EKD. CDR3 loop: CACDTGVWGIRGYTDKLIF. In nucleotides, the CDR3 is TGTGCCTGTGACACCGGGGTCTGGGGGATACGCGGGTACACCGATAAACTCATCTTT.

This clone was counted at least ten times. A much larger clone differs by one base, so this may be a read error. In the same sample, other DNA sequences code for this CDR3. The genes are TRDV2 and TRDJ3, with a weak D call TRDD3 (5 bases). The J gene, left out of TCRdb, was set here by checking the DNA against germline. The length of the CDR3 is 19 residues. Per germline, CDR1 GEAIGNYY and CDR2 EKD. CDR3 nucleotide sequence: TGTGCCTGTGACACCGTGCTGGGTCTCAGCTCCTGGGACACCAGACAGATGTTTTTC. This translates into CACDTVLGLSSWDTRQMFF.

This clone was seen a few times. For this DNA, TCRdb reports the protein of a much larger clone, which diverges at residue 9, most likely from a read error; the protein presented here is translated directly from the DNA. V gene TRDV1 combines with J gene TRDJ1; 10 nucleotides match TRDD3. The J gene was missing in TCRdb and was found by matching the end of the DNA to germline. The CDR3 length is 21 residues. Germline-derived CDR1 and CDR2 are TSWWSYY and QGS. V lost 3 bases, J lost 4 bases, and 23 bases stayed unmatched. The CDR3 spells CALGDTRGHWGITRDDDKLIF. The CDR3 bases are TGTGCTCTTGGGGATACTAGGGGGCACTGGGGGATCACGCGGGATGACGATAAACTCATCTTT.

The table lists this clone with a few counts. A single base is all that separates this from a far larger clone, so a read error is likely. Other nucleotide sequences in the sample specify the same CDR3. This chain connects TRDV1 to TRDJ1; unclear D gene. The J gene is absent in TCRdb and was assigned here via DNA matching to germline. Trimming took 2 bases from V and 0 from J, leaving 13 bases between them. CDR1 is TSWWSYY, CDR2 QGS, per germline. The CDR3 has 16 residues. CDR3 region: CALGERWSSYTDKLIF. The CDR3 DNA is TGTGCTCTTGGGGAAAGATGGTCCTCGTACACCGATAAACTCATCTTT.

Comment on this clone: A read error is likely here: a far larger clone is one base away. In the same sample, other DNA sequences code for this CDR3. The V gene is TRDV1, the J gene TRDJ1; no definite D call. This CDR3 contains 15 residues. The germline gives CDR1 TSWWSYY, CDR2 QGS. The CDR3 DNA reads as TGTGCTCTTGGTCGCGCCGGCCCGTACACCGATAAGCTCATCTTT. Amino acid sequence: CALGRAGPYTDKLIF.

The sample holds a few counts of this clone. Possible read error: a much larger clone is one base away. The chain links TRDV1 to TRDJ1; D not resolved. TCRdb supplies no J gene; here it was assigned by aligning the nucleotide sequence to germline. Deletions cut 4 bases from V and 4 bases from J, with 22 bases between. From germline, CDR1 is TSWWSYY and CDR2 QGS. This CDR3 has 17 residues. CDR3 region: CALGGAPYNSAIDKLIF. The CDR3 nucleotides are TGTGCTCTTGGGGGGGCACCTTATAATTCCGCCATCGATAAACTCATCTTT.

This clone was detected a few times. A far larger clone is off by one base, so a read error is likely. The sample holds other DNA sequences that translate to the same CDR3. The chain is built from TRDV1 and TRDJ1, with TRDD3 matching 8 bases. This CDR3 has 16 amino acids. Germline V gene lookup returns CDR1 TSWWSYY and CDR2 QGS. The CDR3 nucleotides read TGTGCTCTCGGGGAACTGGCCGGTCTACTGGGGGCTAAACTCATCTTT. Amino acid sequence: CALGELAGLLGAKLIF.

A few counts support this clone. A far larger clone is one nucleotide away, so this likely arose from a read error. Distinct nucleotide sequences in the sample also encode this CDR3. The DNA for the CDR3 is TGTGCCTTTAGAGCGCCTTCCCCCCTGGGGGCTATATGGGCGTACACCGATAAACTCATCTTT. Translation gives CAFRAPSPLGAIWAYTDKLIF. V gene TRDV3 combines with J gene TRDJ1, with D tentatively TRDD3 (7 bases). Because TCRdb records no J gene, it was assigned here through a match of the DNA to germline. The CDR3 has 21 residues. V lost 0 bases and J 0 bases, leaving 32 bases between the germline ends. Germline values: CDR1 TVYSNPD, CDR2 GDNSRS (reference sequence).

This clone was detected a few times. A far larger clone is off by one base, so a read error is likely. The chain couples TRDV1 to TRDJ1, with a weak D call TRDD3 (6 bases). TCRdb leaves out the J gene; it was filled in here by matching the DNA to germline. From germline, CDR1 is TSWWSYY and CDR2 QGS. The CDR3 is 19 residues long. The CDR3 protein is CALGEFPRWWGGDTDKLIF. CDR3 bases: TGTGCCCTTGGGGAGTTCCCCCGTTGGTGGGGGGGCGACACCGATAAACTCATCTTT.

There are a few counts of this clone. This DNA translates differently at residue 7 from the TCRdb protein, which is that of a much larger clone; a read error is likely, and the protein shown is the DNA's own translation. The J gene is TRDJ1, the V gene TRDV1; 7 bases are a match to TRDD3. The J gene, missing from TCRdb, was assigned here through DNA to germline matching. Germline V gene data show CDR1 as TSWWSYY and CDR2 as QGS. The CDR3 runs 22 residues. V trimming: 1 base; J trimming: 3 bases; junction bases outside the gene matches: 26. The CDR3 coding sequence is TGTGCTCTTGGGGAACAAGGTCGATGGTTGGGTTCATACTGGGGATTACCCGATAAACTCATCTTT. Its translation is CALGEQGRWLGSYWGLPDKLIF.

As for this clone: The protein in TCRdb stems from a much larger clone and differs at residue 3 from this DNA's translation, likely a read error; here the protein is translated from the DNA. The chain combines TRDV1 with TRDJ1; 9 nucleotides match TRDD3. TCRdb carries no J gene annotation; the J gene was assigned here by matching the DNA with germline. The V gene's germline CDR1 is TSWWSYY and CDR2 QGS. The length of the CDR3 is 20 residues. The CDR3 loop is CAIGEDLKGWGIYPTGKLIF. The CDR3 coding sequence is TGTGCTATTGGGGAAGACTTGAAGGGCTGGGGGATCTATCCCACCGGTAAACTCATCTTT.

This clone was seen a handful of times. TCRdb attributes to this sequence the protein of a much larger clone, which differs from the DNA translation at residue 10; a read error is likely, and the protein displayed is translated from the DNA. The V and J genes are TRDV1 and TRDJ1, with a tentative D call TRDD3 (5 bases). V was clipped by 1 base and J by 2 bases, with 17 bases between them. Germline values: CDR1 TSWWSYY, CDR2 QGS. CDR3 size: 17 residues. CDR3 nucleotide sequence: TGTGCTCTTGGGGAACGGCCTCCGGGGAATATAACCGATAAACTCATCTTT. Translated, it gives CALGERPPGNITDKLIF.

This clone was seen more than once but under ten times. For this DNA, TCRdb reports the protein of a much larger clone, which diverges at residue 7, most likely from a read error; the protein presented here is translated directly from the DNA. The chain recombines TRDV1 with TRDJ1; 9 positions agree with TRDD3. Germline V gives CDR1 TSWWSYY, CDR2 QGS. V trimming: 2 bases; J trimming: 0 bases; junction bases outside the gene matches: 13. CDR3 length: 19 amino acids. The CDR3 region has the DNA TGTGCTCTTGGGGAAAAGGAGATACTGGGGGAGATATACACCGATAAACTCATCTTT. It encodes CALGEKEILGEIYTDKLIF.

This clone was detected a few times. TCRdb shows a much larger clone's protein in place of this DNA's translation, and the two differ at residue 6, likely through a read error; the protein shown is translated from the DNA. The chain combines TRDV1 with TRDJ1, with D perhaps matching TRDD2 (7 bases). The J gene, missing from TCRdb, was assigned here through DNA to germline matching. The CDR3 has 19 amino acids. Trimming took off 1 base at V and 7 bases at J, with 28 bases between the two ends. The V gene's germline CDR1 is TSWWSYY and CDR2 QGS. The CDR3 DNA sequence: TGTGCTCTTGGGGAACCGCTTCCTATAGGTACGTGGGGGGCCTCTAAACTCATCTTT. Its translation: CALGEPLPIGTWGASKLIF.

In the case of this clone: A far larger clone lies a single base away; this is likely a read error. Other DNA sequences in the same sample also yield this CDR3. The genes are TRDV2 and TRDJ1; 8 positions agree with TRDD3. This CDR3 region has 17 residues. With 5 bases clipped from V and 0 bases from J, the junction kept 13 bases outside the gene matches. Per germline, CDR1 GEAIGNYY and CDR2 EKD. CDR3 bases: TGTGCCTGTGTAGGGATCGCGCTGGGGGACTACACCGATAAACTCATCTTT. Amino acid sequence: CACVGIALGDYTDKLIF.

Concerning this clone itself: This DNA's translation and the protein TCRdb lists, from a much larger clone, do not match at residue 9, likely due to a read error; the protein shown is translated from the DNA. No J gene was called, and the V gene is TRDV1. CDR3 length equals 11 residues. Germline V gene lookup returns CDR1 TSWWSYY and CDR2 QGS. The CDR3 loop reads CALASLDKPIF. The CDR3 region has the DNA TGTGCTCTTGCTAGTCTCGATAAACCCATCTTT.

This clone was seen ten or more times. The protein recorded in TCRdb matches a much larger clone and deviates from this DNA's translation at residue 9, suggesting a read error; the protein here is obtained by translating the DNA. The rearrangement uses TRDV1 and TRDJ2; no reliable D call. TCRdb records no J gene; here it was assigned by comparing the DNA to germline. This CDR3 spans 16 amino acids. Germline V gene data show CDR1 as TSWWSYY and CDR2 as QGS. Trimming stripped 1 base from V and 0 bases from J, with 9 bases between. DNA for the CDR3: TGTGCTCTTGGGGAACGGATCACCCCTTTGACAGCACAACTCTTCTTT. This sequence encodes CALGERITPLTAQLFF.

Remarks on this clone: For this DNA, TCRdb reports the protein of a much larger clone, which diverges at residue 15, most likely from a read error; the protein presented here is translated directly from the DNA. The chain is built from TRDV1 and TRDJ1, with D perhaps matching TRDD2 or TRDD3 (5 bases each). TCRdb supplies no J gene; here it was assigned by aligning the nucleotide sequence to germline. This CDR3 is 19 amino acids long. The V gene lost 0 bases and the J gene lost 6 bases, with 26 bases spanning the gap. The germline gives CDR1 TSWWSYY, CDR2 QGS. The CDR3 here is CALGELRAYPGRKANKLIF. In nucleotides, the CDR3 is TGTGCTCTTGGGGAACTCAGGGCCTACCCGGGGAGAAAGGCCAATAAACTCATCTTT.

This clone has more than one count but fewer than ten. The chain joins TRDV1 to TRDJ1; D is unclear. The J gene was missing in TCRdb and was found by matching the end of the DNA to germline. This CDR3 is 15 amino acids long. Looked up from germline, CDR1 is TSWWSYY and CDR2 is QGS. Trimming shortened V by 3 bases and J by 2 bases, and 13 bases separated the two germline ends. CDR3: CALGDIRPTTDKLIF. DNA for the CDR3: TGTGCTCTTGGGGATATCAGACCCACAACCGATAAACTCATCTTT.